Listed below are T cell receptor beta chains from one sample, sequenced in a study of T-cell memory formation after mild COVID-19. A single record per CDR3 protein comes from TCRdb applying MiXCR to the 5' RACE reads. Of approximately 150,000 distinct CDR3 sequences detected, under 25% appear once; the ten largest clones hold about 2.3%. Sequencing was done on a sample of PBMCs or a T cell subset sorted from them (not recorded which). Source of these receptors: an adult woman who had mild COVID-19 (a few samples of this study predate the infection). Cell type and time point are not known. CDR3s include the opening cysteine and the closing phenylalanine or tryptophan. A D gene is named only where the DNA matches it firmly. Only part of the rows carry a size: once, few, many, or a class if the clone is expanded.

>TRBJ1-1|TRBV3-1|NA|NA
CASSQVLGTEAFF
TGTGCCAGCAGCCAAGTTCTGGGAACTGAAGCTTTCTTT
>TRBJ2-3|TRBV7-6|TRBD1|NA
CASSLPPDRAENTQYF
TGTGCCAGCAGCTTACCTCCGGACAGGGCTGAAAATACGCAGTATTTT
>TRBJ1-6|TRBV5-4|NA|NA
CASSSGANYNSPLHF
TGTGCCAGCAGCTCAGGGGCGAACTATAATTCACCCCTCCACTTT
>TRBJ2-5|TRBV20-1|TRBD2|few
CSATQAGKLLSETQYF
TGCAGTGCTACCCAAGCGGGGAAACTACTTTCGGAGACCCAGTACTTC
>TRBJ1-2|TRBV28|NA|NA
CASTVQGRANYGYTF
TGTGCCAGCACCGTACAGGGTAGAGCTAACTATGGCTACACCTTC
>TRBJ1-3|TRBV1|NA|NA
CTSSQESARGSGNTIYF
TGCACCAGCAGCCAAGAATCAGCCAGGGGTTCTGGAAACACCATATATTTT
>TRBJ2-1|TRBV12-3/TRBV12-4|NA|NA
CASSFGRDEQFF
TGTGCCAGCAGTTTTGGTCGGGATGAGCAGTTCTTC
>TRBJ2-5|TRBV4-1|TRBD2|NA
CASSQESAGGPKTQYF
TGCGCCAGCAGCCAAGAAAGTGCGGGGGGGCCCAAGACCCAGTACTTC
>TRBJ1-5|TRBV30|NA|NA
CAWSAGPLVGQPQHF
TGTGCCTGGAGCGCGGGACCGCTAGTCGGGCAGCCCCAGCATTTT
>TRBJ2-3|TRBV7-6|NA|few
CASSLKDTQYF
TGTGCCAGCAGCTTAAAGGATACGCAGTATTTT
>TRBJ1-6|TRBV7-2|TRBD1|NA
CASSLIYLGQGANNSPLHF
TGTGCCAGCAGCTTAATTTATTTGGGACAGGGGGCTAATAATTCACCCCTCCACTTT
>TRBJ1-2|TRBV3-1|NA|many
CASSHRESKRGYTF
TGTGCCAGCAGCCACAGGGAATCGAAAAGAGGCTACACCTTC
>TRBJ1-2|TRBV27|TRBD1|NA
CASSFGGGGLYGYTF
TGTGCCAGCAGTTTTGGAGGAGGGGGCCTCTATGGCTACACCTTC
>TRBJ2-1|TRBV6-4|TRBD1|NA
CASSAGTGINEQFF
TGTGCCAGCAGCGCCGGGACAGGGATCAATGAGCAGTTCTTC
>TRBJ2-7|TRBV4-1|TRBD2|NA
CASSNIPAGGAEQYF
TGCGCCAGCAGCAATATCCCGGCGGGAGGGGCCGAGCAGTACTTC
>TRBJ1-2|TRBV5-6|NA|few
CASSFSERGYGYTF
TGTGCCAGCAGCTTCTCGGAAAGGGGATATGGCTACACCTTC
>TRBJ1-2|TRBV10-3|NA|few
CAITGTPNYGYTF
TGTGCCATCACCGGGACACCCAACTATGGCTACACCTTC
>TRBJ2-5|TRBV12-3/TRBV12-4|NA|NA
CASSFPGTETQYF
TGTGCCAGCAGTTTTCCAGGGACAGAGACCCAGTACTTC
>TRBJ1-2|TRBV12-3/TRBV12-4|TRBD1|once
CASSFRDSQSNYGYTF
TGTGCCAGCAGTTTCAGGGACAGCCAATCTAACTATGGCTACACCTTC
>TRBJ1-1|TRBV30|NA|few
CAWSVRNTEAFF
TGTGCCTGGAGTGTCAGGAACACTGAAGCTTTCTTT
>TRBJ2-1|TRBV12-3/TRBV12-4|NA|few
CASSFGQILSDSYNEQFF
TGTGCCAGCAGTTTTGGACAGATCCTTTCGGATTCCTACAATGAGCAGTTCTTC
>TRBJ1-3|TRBV7-9|NA|NA
CASSIPGRGLSGNTIYF
TGTGCCAGCAGCATACCGGGACGGGGACTCTCTGGAAACACCATATATTTT
>TRBJ2-1|TRBV29-1|NA|few
CSVSGSYNEQFF
TGCAGCGTTAGCGGATCGTACAATGAGCAGTTCTTC
>TRBJ2-2|TRBV7-8|TRBD1|few
CASSSRQGWNTGELFF
TGTGCCAGCAGCTCCCGACAGGGTTGGAACACCGGGGAGCTGTTTTTT
>TRBJ2-2|TRBV30|NA|few
CAWRRTAVTGELFF
TGTGCCTGGAGGAGGACCGCGGTCACCGGGGAGCTGTTTTTT
>TRBJ2-2|TRBV7-7|TRBD1|NA
CASSSGQGKWNGELFF
TGTGCTAGCAGCTCGGGACAGGGTAAATGGAACGGGGAGCTGTTTTTT
>TRBJ2-1|TRBV7-7|NA|NA
CASSSRLGNEQFF
TGTGCTAGCAGCTCCCGACTAGGCAATGAGCAGTTCTTC
>TRBJ2-3|TRBV12-3/TRBV12-4|TRBD1|NA
CASSTGVIDTQYF
TGTGCCAGCAGCACAGGGGTAATAGATACGCAGTATTTT
>TRBJ1-5|TRBV7-8|NA|few
CASSFLVRARDQPQHF
TGTGCCAGCAGCTTTTTGGTAAGGGCACGGGATCAGCCCCAGCATTTT
>TRBJ2-1|TRBV29-1|NA|many
CSVDPGLGRNEQFF
TGCAGCGTTGATCCGGGTCTTGGGCGCAATGAGCAGTTCTTC
>TRBJ1-2|TRBV7-2|NA|NA
CASRSNYGYTF
TGTGCCAGCAGGTCCAACTATGGCTACACCTTC
>TRBJ2-1|TRBV6-6|TRBD2|many
CASSLQAGRLNEQFF
TGTGCCAGCAGTCTCCAAGCGGGACGACTCAATGAGCAGTTCTTC
>TRBJ2-7|TRBV3-1|NA|NA
CASSHQGKNYEQYF
TGTGCCAGCAGCCATCAGGGAAAGAACTACGAGCAGTACTTC